This is a list of T cell receptor beta chains from one sample in a study of T-cell reconstitution after alpha-beta-depleted transplantation in children. TCRdb used MiXCR to reprocess the PCR reads, holding one entry per CDR3 protein. The sample carries around 670,000 distinct CDR3 sequences, around 13% recorded once. This material consisted of PBMCs, taken before TCRalphabeta/CD19-depleted stem cell transplant. The receptor source for this set is a girl aged 2 to 9 with congenital amegakaryocytic thrombocytopenia, due to receive a stem cell transplant. Both conserved end residues are part of each CDR3. D genes are given only for firm matches. Size tells how often a clone was seen (once, few, many) or the class of an expanded clone, and some rows leave it out.

j_call,d_call,v_call,clone_size,cdr3_aa,cdr3_nt
TRBJ2-5,TRBD1,TRBV28,few,CASSKRTGGSLETQYF,TGTGCCAGCAGTAAAAGGACAGGAGGATCGCTAGAGACCCAGTACTTC
TRBJ2-6,NA,TRBV21-1,many,CASSKGGRGRPGANVLTF,TGTGCCAGCAGCAAAGGGGGGAGGGGAAGGCCTGGGGCCAACGTCCTGACTTTC
TRBJ2-7,TRBD2,TRBV5-1,few,CASSLTGTSGYEQYF,TGCGCCAGCAGCTTAACCGGGACTAGCGGCTACGAGCAGTACTTC
TRBJ2-5,TRBD2,TRBV20-1,NA,CSAAPGLAEQETQYF,TGCAGTGCTGCCCCGGGACTAGCGGAACAAGAGACCCAGTACTTC
TRBJ2-5,NA,TRBV18,NA,CASSPTTGTLETQYF,TGTGCCAGCTCACCAACGACCGGGACACTAGAGACCCAGTACTTC
TRBJ2-5,TRBD1,TRBV20-1,few,CSAKDRGPETQYF,TGCAGTGCTAAGGACAGGGGGCCCGAGACCCAGTACTTC
TRBJ1-1,NA,TRBV5-1,many,CASSLESADEAFF,TGCGCCAGCAGCTTGGAGTCGGCAGATGAAGCTTTCTTT
TRBJ1-1,TRBD1,TRBV14,NA,CASSQLGQDNTEAFF,TGTGCCAGCAGCCAACTGGGACAGGATAACACTGAAGCTTTCTTT
TRBJ2-5,TRBD2,TRBV7-2,once,CASSLTSGQKTQYF,TGTGCCAGCAGTTTGACTAGCGGCCAAAAGACCCAGTACTTC
TRBJ2-7,TRBD2,TRBV28,many,CASTTTGGRHEQYF,TGTGCCAGCACCACGACGGGAGGGCGTCACGAGCAGTACTTC
TRBJ1-6,NA,TRBV7-9,NA,CASSLWTTGYSPLHF,TGTGCCAGCAGCCTCTGGACAACGGGGTATTCACCCCTCCACTTT
TRBJ1-5,NA,TRBV6-5,many,CASSYPNFSGPQHF,TGTGCCAGCAGTTACCCTAACTTTTCTGGGCCCCAGCATTTT
TRBJ2-1,NA,TRBV29-1,many,CSVGTPGSYNEQFF,TGCAGCGTTGGGACCCCTGGGTCTTACAATGAGCAGTTCTTC
TRBJ2-3,TRBD2,TRBV5-1,many,CASSLGVLAGVGTDTQYF,TGCGCCAGCAGCTTGGGGGTACTAGCGGGAGTCGGCACAGATACGCAGTATTTT
TRBJ2-2,NA,TRBV20-1,NA,CSARTLNTGELFF,TGCAGTGCTAGAACATTGAACACCGGGGAGCTGTTTTTT
TRBJ2-2,TRBD2,TRBV6-1,many,CASRPSGTGELFF,TGTGCCAGCAGGCCTAGCGGGACCGGGGAGCTGTTTTTT
TRBJ1-5,TRBD1,TRBV12-3/TRBV12-4,many,CASSSPTKQGNQPQHF,TGTGCCAGCAGTTCCCCTACCAAACAGGGGAATCAGCCCCAGCATTTT
TRBJ2-3,NA,TRBV25-1,many,CASSEWGLPSYTQYF,TGTGCCAGCAGTGAATGGGGACTCCCCAGTTATACGCAGTATTTT
TRBJ2-7,TRBD1,TRBV5-1,few,CASSHGTGEYEQYF,TGCGCCAGCAGCCACGGGACAGGGGAATACGAGCAGTACTTC
TRBJ1-1,NA,TRBV18,few,CASSPLVRGEVNTEAFF,TGTGCCAGCTCACCACTTGTCCGGGGAGAGGTGAACACTGAAGCTTTCTTT
TRBJ2-2,NA,TRBV7-6,NA,CASSLAALNTGELFF,TGTGCCAGCAGCTTAGCGGCTCTTAACACCGGGGAGCTGTTTTTT
TRBJ2-4,TRBD1,TRBV29-1,few,CSATTGGKNIQYF,TGCAGCGCCACGACAGGGGGTAAAAACATTCAGTACTTC
TRBJ2-7,TRBD2,TRBV2,NA,CASKGLAGAEQYF,TGTGCCAGCAAGGGACTAGCGGGAGCCGAGCAGTACTTC
TRBJ2-5,TRBD2,TRBV20-1,few,CSARGRGVETQYF,TGCAGTGCTAGGGGGAGGGGAGTGGAGACCCAGTACTTC
TRBJ1-3,TRBD1,TRBV11-1,many,CASSPTRGQGPPGNTIYF,TGTGCCAGCAGCCCTACCAGAGGACAGGGTCCACCCGGAAACACCATATATTTT
TRBJ2-2,TRBD2,TRBV6-2/TRBV6-3,NA,CASRPVRTSGMGAGELFF,TGTGCCAGCAGACCCGTCCGGACTAGCGGGATGGGCGCCGGGGAGCTGTTTTTT
TRBJ1-3,NA,TRBV28,many,CASRTRDNYNTIYF,TGTGCCAGCAGGACTCGGGACAACTATAACACCATATATTTT
TRBJ1-2,NA,TRBV11-1,many,CASGCKWARYTYGYTF,TGTGCCAGCGGCTGCAAATGGGCAAGGTATACCTATGGCTACACCTTC
TRBJ2-7,TRBD1,TRBV20-1,few,CSARGTGEYEQYF,TGCAGTGCTAGAGGGACAGGGGAGTACGAGCAGTACTTC
TRBJ1-2,TRBD1,TRBV29-1,many,CSVVGTGGLGYTF,TGCAGCGTTGTTGGGACAGGGGGCCTTGGCTACACCTTC
TRBJ1-1,NA,TRBV5-6,few,CASSWGGGTEAFF,TGTGCCAGCAGCTGGGGTGGTGGGACTGAAGCTTTCTTT
TRBJ2-3,NA,TRBV20-1,NA,CSARTEPYTTDTQYF,TGCAGTGCTAGGACTGAACCTTACACGACAGATACGCAGTATTTT
TRBJ1-2,NA,TRBV12-3/TRBV12-4,many,CASTFGDNYGYTF,TGTGCCAGCACCTTCGGGGACAACTATGGCTACACCTTC
TRBJ2-2,TRBD1,TRBV29-1,many,CSVRQGSFIGTGELFF,TGCAGCGTGAGACAGGGGTCTTTTATCGGCACCGGGGAGCTGTTTTTT
TRBJ1-3,NA,TRBV20-1,many,CSARGGGNTIYF,TGCAGTGCCCGGGGTGGAGGAAACACCATATATTTT
TRBJ2-1,TRBD2,TRBV13,NA,CASSSLDYLSGSYNEQFF,TGTGCCAGCAGCTCCCTGGATTACCTTAGCGGGTCCTACAATGAGCAGTTCTTC
TRBJ1-1,NA,TRBV12-3/TRBV12-4,many,CASSLQGLKNTEAFF,TGTGCCAGCAGTTTGCAGGGACTCAAGAACACTGAAGCTTTCTTT
TRBJ2-7,TRBD1,TRBV27,many,CASRSFGTGGRYEQYF,TGTGCCAGCAGATCTTTCGGGACAGGGGGTCGGTACGAGCAGTACTTC
TRBJ2-1,NA,TRBV29-1,many,CSVGDSDEQFF,TGCAGCGTTGGGGATTCGGATGAGCAGTTCTTC
TRBJ2-5,TRBD1,TRBV6-1,many,CASSTTGGRETQYF,TGTGCCAGCAGTACCACAGGGGGAAGAGAGACCCAGTACTTC
TRBJ1-1,NA,TRBV20-1,NA,CSANGFRGGVYTEAFF,TGCAGTGCTAATGGTTTTCGGGGCGGGGTGTACACTGAAGCTTTCTTT
TRBJ2-2,TRBD1,TRBV5-5,few,CASSSGQGVLNTGELFF,TGTGCCAGCAGCTCGGGACAGGGGGTCCTGAACACCGGGGAGCTGTTTTTT
TRBJ1-4,NA,TRBV7-8,few,CASLGGVPPTTNEKLFF,TGTGCCAGCTTAGGAGGGGTCCCCCCCACAACTAATGAAAAACTGTTTTTT
TRBJ2-5,TRBD2,TRBV10-3,few,CAISESTSRQETQYF,TGTGCCATCAGTGAGTCGACTAGCAGACAAGAGACCCAGTACTTC
TRBJ2-1,NA,TRBV3-1,NA,CASSPDQRHEQFF,TGTGCCAGCAGCCCCGACCAACGGCATGAGCAGTTCTTC
TRBJ2-1,NA,TRBV10-3,many,CAISESNEQFF,TGTGCCATCAGTGAGTCCAATGAGCAGTTCTTC
TRBJ2-4,NA,TRBV20-1,few,CSAAGAKNIQYF,TGCAGTGCTGCTGGCGCCAAAAACATTCAGTACTTC
TRBJ2-5,TRBD1,TRBV7-9,NA,CASSRRTGEQETQYF,TGTGCCAGCAGCAGAAGGACAGGGGAACAAGAGACCCAGTACTTC
TRBJ2-1,TRBD2,TRBV20-1,NA,CSAQNPGLAAPKSGNEQFF,TGCAGTGCTCAAAATCCGGGACTAGCGGCCCCGAAATCGGGTAATGAGCAGTTCTTC
TRBJ2-3,NA,TRBV10-1,many,CARGGYGTQYF,TGCGCCCGTGGGGGCTATGGTACGCAGTATTTT
TRBJ1-1,NA,TRBV28,NA,CASCSRRNTEAFF,TGTGCCAGTTGTTCACGGCGAAACACTGAAGCTTTCTTT
TRBJ2-7,TRBD2,TRBV7-9,few,CASSPLERDYEQYF,TGTGCCAGCAGCCCTCTAGAGCGGGACTACGAGCAGTACTTC
TRBJ2-7,NA,TRBV7-9,many,CASSPRVSYEQYF,TGTGCCAGCAGCCCAAGGGTCTCCTACGAGCAGTACTTC
TRBJ1-2,NA,TRBV3-1,NA,CASSQGETYGHGTF,TGTGCCAGCAGCCAAGGAGAAACCTACGGACATGGCACCTTC